The TCR beta chain described here comes from a study of early T cells in non-severe SARS-CoV-2 infection. There are a few counts of this clonotype. The TCR library protocol attached unique molecular identifiers to the individual cDNA molecules. TCRdb processed the 5' RACE reads anew with MiXCR; each CDR3 protein has one entry. The sample shows about 90,000 distinct CDR3 sequences, around 15% of them seen only once. The V gene end was trimmed by 8 bases and the J gene end by 4 bases; junction bases not matched to a gene: 9. The CDR3 contains 17 residues. Per germline, CDR1 WSHSY and CDR2 SAAADI. V and J are TRBV10-2 and TRBJ2-1; 15 bases are a match to TRBD2. The sequenced material came from whole blood. The TCR comes from an adult who was a healthcare worker with PCR-confirmed SARS-CoV-2 infection or an uninfected control (not recorded which). The chain's CDR3 is CASSDAGLAGGYNEQFF. The CDR3 DNA reads TGCGCCAGCTCGGATGCGGGACTAGCGGGAGGATACAATGAGCAGTTCTTC.